This TCR beta chain was identified during a study of cytomegalovirus exposure and HLA in healthy donors. The study's findings and limits: More than 150 TCR beta chains were listed as cytomegalovirus-associated.

Concerning this clone: Its specificity is not known.

V was cut by 4 bases and J by 6 bases, with 12 bases left in between. The CDR3 is 13 residues long. In germline, CDR1 is SGDLS, CDR2 YYNGEE. Donors in the study were healthy people who gave bone marrow. Vbeta (60) and Jbeta (13) primers were used in the PCR. Some clones are missing from TCRdb's copy, which holds only in-frame ones; the method was immunoSEQ multiplex PCR. The sample lists some 84,000 clones, roughly 64% occurring once. The sequence was obtained from a woman aged 40 to 50 in good health and CMV-seropositive. Sequencing was performed on PBMCs. The chain joins TRBV9 to TRBJ2-3; unclear D gene. CDR3 DNA: TGTGCCAGCAGCACCGCTAGTCCGGATACGCAGTATTTT. It translates to CASSTASPDTQYF.